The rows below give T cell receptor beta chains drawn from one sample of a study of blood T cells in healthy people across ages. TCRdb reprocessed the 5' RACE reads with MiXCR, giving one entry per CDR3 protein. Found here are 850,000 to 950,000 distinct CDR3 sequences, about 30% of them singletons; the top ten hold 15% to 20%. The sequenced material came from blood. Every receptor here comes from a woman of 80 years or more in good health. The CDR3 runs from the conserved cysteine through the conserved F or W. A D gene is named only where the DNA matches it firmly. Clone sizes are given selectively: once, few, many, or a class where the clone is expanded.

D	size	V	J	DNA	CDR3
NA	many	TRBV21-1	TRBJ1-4	TGTGCCAGCAGCAAAGAGGGCCTCGGAAGAGAAAAACTGTTTTTT	CASSKEGLGREKLFF
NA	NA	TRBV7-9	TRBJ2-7	TGTGCCAGCAGCTTAACTGTCGCAAATGAGCAGTACTTC	CASSLTVANEQYF
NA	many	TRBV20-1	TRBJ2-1	TGCAGTGCTAGTCGGCAGGCCAAGTTTAGTGAGCAGTTCTTC	CSASRQAKFSEQFF
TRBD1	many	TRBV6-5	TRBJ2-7	TGTGCCAGCACCGCCCCCGGCACAGGGGGCTACGAGCAGTACTTC	CASTAPGTGGYEQYF
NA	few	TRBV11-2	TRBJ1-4	TGTGCCAGCAGCTTGACAGAAGGTGAAAAACTGTTTTTT	CASSLTEGEKLFF
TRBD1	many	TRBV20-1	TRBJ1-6	TGCAGTGCTAGGGACAGGGGGGATAATTCACCCCTCCACTTT	CSARDRGDNSPLHF
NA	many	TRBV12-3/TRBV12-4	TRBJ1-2	TGTGCCAGCAGTTTGGGGGCCCACAGCTATGGCTACACCTTC	CASSLGAHSYGYTF
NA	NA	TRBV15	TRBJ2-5	TGTGCCACCAAACTGGGGGGGGGCCTGGGGAATGAGCAGTACTTC	CATKLGGGLGNEQYF
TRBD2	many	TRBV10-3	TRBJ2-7	TGTGCCATCAGTGAGTTGAAACTAGCGGTCTCCTACGAGCAGTACTTC	CAISELKLAVSYEQYF
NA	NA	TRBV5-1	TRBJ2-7	TGCGCCGGCAGCTTGGATTTGGCAGTGAACGAGCAGTACTTC	CAGSLDLAVNEQYF
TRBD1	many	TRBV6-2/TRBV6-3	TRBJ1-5	TGTGCCAGCAGACGAGGGACAGAAGTAGGCAATCAGCCCCAGCATTTT	CASRRGTEVGNQPQHF
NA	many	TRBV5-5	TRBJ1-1	TGTGCCAGCAGCTTGTATGAGAACACTGAAGCTTTCTTT	CASSLYENTEAFF
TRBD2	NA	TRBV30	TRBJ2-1	TGTGCCTGGAGTGTGCGGGCGGGAGGGAACTACAATGAGCAGTTCTTC	CAWSVRAGGNYNEQFF
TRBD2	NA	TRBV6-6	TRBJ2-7	TGTGCCAGCAGTTACGGGGCTTCCGGGAGGAGCTCCTACGAGCAGTACTTC	CASSYGASGRSSYEQYF
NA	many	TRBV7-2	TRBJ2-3	TGTGCCAGCAGCTTAGCGGGAACAGATACAGATACGCAGTATTTT	CASSLAGTDTDTQYF
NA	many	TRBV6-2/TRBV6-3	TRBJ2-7	TGTGCCAGCAGGCCGGAGGGGACCCTCTACGAGCAGTACTTC	CASRPEGTLYEQYF
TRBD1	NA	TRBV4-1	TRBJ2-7	TGCGCCAGCAGCCAAGACCTGAACAGGGGGTACGAGCAGTACTTC	CASSQDLNRGYEQYF
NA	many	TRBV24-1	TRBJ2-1	TGTGCCACCAGTGAAGGGGGGACCTCCTACAATGAGCAGTTCTTC	CATSEGGTSYNEQFF
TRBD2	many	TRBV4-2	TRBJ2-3	TGTGCCAGCAGCCAAGCACTAGCGGGGCGGGAGGATACGCAGTATTTT	CASSQALAGREDTQYF
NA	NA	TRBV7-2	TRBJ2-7	TGTACCAGCAGTCCGGGACTTCGGAGCTCCTACGAGCAGTACTTC	CTSSPGLRSSYEQYF
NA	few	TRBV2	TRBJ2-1	TGTGCCAGCAGTGCCTATCCCAATGAGCAGTTCTTC	CASSAYPNEQFF
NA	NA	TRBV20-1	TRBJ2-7	TGCAGTGCTAGAGATCAGGCAGAACTGACCTACGAGCAGTACTTC	CSARDQAELTYEQYF
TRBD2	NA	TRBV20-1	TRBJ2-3	TGCAGTGCGTCTCCGGGGGGTGTCGGCACAGATACGCAGTATTTT	CSASPGGVGTDTQYF
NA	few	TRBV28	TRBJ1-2	TGTGCCAGCAGTTTATTAAGACAGCGCAACTATGGCTACACCTTC	CASSLLRQRNYGYTF
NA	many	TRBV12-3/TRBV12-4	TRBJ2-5	TGTGCCAGCAGTTTTCGGGAATCAGAGACCCAGTACTTC	CASSFRESETQYF
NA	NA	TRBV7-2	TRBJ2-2	TGTGCCAGCAGCCCGTGGGGCCCGAACACCGGGGAGCTGTTTTTT	CASSPWGPNTGELFF
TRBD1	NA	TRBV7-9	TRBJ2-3	TGTGCCAGCAGCATTGCGGGCCGACCAGGGGGTGGGCAGTATTTT	CASSIAGRPGGGQYF
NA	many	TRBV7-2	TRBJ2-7	TGTGCCAGCAGCCCTAGGGGACCCTACGAGCAGTACTTC	CASSPRGPYEQYF
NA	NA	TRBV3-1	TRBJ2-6	TGTGCCAGCAGCCGCATGTACTCTGGGGCCAACGTCCTGACTTTC	CASSRMYSGANVLTF
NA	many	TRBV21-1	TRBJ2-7	TGTGCCAGCAGCAATGGGGACTCGGCTTCCTACGAGCAGTACTTC	CASSNGDSASYEQYF
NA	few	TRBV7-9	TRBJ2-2	TGTGCCAGCAGCTCCACTCCCCAAGACACCGGGGAGCTGTTTTTT	CASSSTPQDTGELFF
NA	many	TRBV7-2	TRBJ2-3	TGTGCCAGCAGCCACGGACAAACGAGCACAGATACGCAGTATTTT	CASSHGQTSTDTQYF
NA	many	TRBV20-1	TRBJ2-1	TGCAGTGCTAGTCGAGGGCAGGTCGGGAGTTTGGAGCAGTTCTTC	CSASRGQVGSLEQFF
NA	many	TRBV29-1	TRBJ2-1	TGCAGCGTTGAAGATCAGAGGGGAAATGAGCAGTTCTTC	CSVEDQRGNEQFF
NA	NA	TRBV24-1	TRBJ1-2	TGTGCCACCAGTGACTTCGGACAAAACTATGGCTACACCTTC	CATSDFGQNYGYTF
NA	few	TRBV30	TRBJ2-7	TGTGCCTGGAAGGGGGGTATGTACGAGCAGTACTTC	CAWKGGMYEQYF
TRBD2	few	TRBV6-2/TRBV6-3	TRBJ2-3	TGTGCCAGCAGTCCTGGTGGAGCGGGGGGCACAGATACGCAGTATTTT	CASSPGGAGGTDTQYF
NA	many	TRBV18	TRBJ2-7	TGTGCCAGCTCACTTGGACAGAAAACCGACGAGCAGTACTTC	CASSLGQKTDEQYF
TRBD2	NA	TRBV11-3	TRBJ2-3	TGTGCCAGCAGCTCGACCGGGACTAGCTCGGATACGCAGTATTTT	CASSSTGTSSDTQYF
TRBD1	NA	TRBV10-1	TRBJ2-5	TGCACCAGCAGCCCGGGACAGCTACAAGAGACCCAGTACTTC	CTSSPGQLQETQYF
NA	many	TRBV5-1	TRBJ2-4	TGCGCCAGCAGCCCAATCGGGGGACAGAGAGCCAAAAACATTCAGTACTTC	CASSPIGGQRAKNIQYF
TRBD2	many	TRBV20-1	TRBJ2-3	TGCAGTGCCGGGGGGGCAGGGAGGTCAGATACGCAGTATTTT	CSAGGAGRSDTQYF
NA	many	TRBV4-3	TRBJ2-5	TGCGCCAGCAGCCAAGATTGGAACAGAGAGACCCAGTACTTC	CASSQDWNRETQYF
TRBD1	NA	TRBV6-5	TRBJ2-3	TGTGCCAGCACCCTGACAGGGAGTATCACAGATACGCAGTATTTT	CASTLTGSITDTQYF
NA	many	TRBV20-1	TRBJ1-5	TGCAGTGCTCCTCCCGGGACACCTAATCAGCCCCAGCATTTT	CSAPPGTPNQPQHF
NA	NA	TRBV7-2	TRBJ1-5	TGTGCCAGCAGCTTCCGACCCGGCAGGGTTTATAGCAATCAGCCCCAGCATTTT	CASSFRPGRVYSNQPQHF
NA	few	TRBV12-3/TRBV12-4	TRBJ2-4	TGTGCCAGCAGCCTTTCAGCGGGCTACAAGCAGTACTTC	CASSLSAGYKQYF
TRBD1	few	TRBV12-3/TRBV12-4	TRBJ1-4	TGTGCCAGCAGTTCTGGACAGGGCCTTACCTTTTCTAATGAAAAACTGTTTTTT	CASSSGQGLTFSNEKLFF
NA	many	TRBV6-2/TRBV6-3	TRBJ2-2	TGTGCCAGCAGTTTCCTCGCGGGGTCCGGGGAGCTGTTTTTT	CASSFLAGSGELFF
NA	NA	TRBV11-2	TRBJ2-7	TGTGCCAGCAGCTTGACCTTAACCTACGAGCAGTACTTC	CASSLTLTYEQYF
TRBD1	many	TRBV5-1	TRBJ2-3	TGCGCCAGCAGCTTGGAGGGGGCCCCAGATACGCAGTATTTT	CASSLEGAPDTQYF
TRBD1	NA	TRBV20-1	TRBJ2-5	TGCAGTGCTCCCGGGACAGGGACAGAGACCCAGTACTTC	CSAPGTGTETQYF
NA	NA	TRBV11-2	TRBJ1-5	TGTGCCAGCAGCTCCTCAAGGGGCGGACAGCCCCAGCATTTT	CASSSSRGGQPQHF
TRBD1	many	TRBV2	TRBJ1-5	TGTGCCAGCAGCGGACAGGGTTTCGATCAGCCCCAGCATTTT	CASSGQGFDQPQHF
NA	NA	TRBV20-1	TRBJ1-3	TGCAGTGCTAGAGTACCAGCAGGACCCGCTGGAAACACCATATATTTT	CSARVPAGPAGNTIYF
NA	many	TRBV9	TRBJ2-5	TGTGCCAGCAGCGTAGATTGGACGGTGCCGCAAGAGACCCAGTACTTC	CASSVDWTVPQETQYF
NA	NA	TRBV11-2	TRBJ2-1	TGTGCCAGCAGCCCCAGGGGGGGGGCGCCCTACAATGAGCAGTTCTTC	CASSPRGGAPYNEQFF
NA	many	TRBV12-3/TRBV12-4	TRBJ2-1	TGTGCCAGTCGGCAGCGGAACAATGAGCAGTTCTTC	CASRQRNNEQFF